The 31 T cell receptor beta chains presented below share a single source sample, sequenced in a study of T cell repertoires in cytomegalovirus infection. MiXCR, applied by TCRdb to the reads, yields one record per CDR3 protein. The table has approximately 73,000 distinct CDR3 sequences, about 37% seen once. Antigens of these TCRs are unknown. The sample was CD8+ T cells from cultured PBMCs, taken from culture after CMV antigen stimulation. The source is a human donor in good health (CMV status not recorded). Some clones in this sample may be carry-over from other donors' samples.

This clonotype has a handful of counts. This chain uses TRBV7-9 with TRBJ2-4, with 14 bases aligning to TRBD2. Germline values: CDR1 SEHNR, CDR2 FQNEAQ (reference sequence). This CDR3 has 15 amino acids. V dropped 3 bases and J dropped 16; count of bases not matched to a gene: 11. The CDR3 DNA follows: TGTGCCAGCAGCTTGGTGACTAGCGGGGGGGCTCCAGTTTACTTC. Its protein product is CASSLVTSGGAPVYF.

The V and J genes are TRBV7-9 and TRBJ2-2; D uncertain. CDR3 length: 15 amino acids. Trimming pared 10 bases from V and 0 bases from J, leaving 15 bases between. Germline V gene sequence: CDR1 SEHNR, CDR2 FQNEAQ (reference sequence). CDR3: CATSDPAPNTGELFF. DNA of the CDR3: TGTGCCACCTCGGACCCGGCACCGAACACCGGGGAGCTGTTTTTT.

The chain combines TRBV27 with TRBJ2-1; TRBD2 aligns across 7 bases. CDR1 MNHEY and CDR2 SMNVEV come from the germline V gene (reference sequence). The CDR3 is made up of 13 amino acids. V trimming: 6 bases; J trimming: 5 bases; junction bases outside the gene matches: 4. The CDR3 DNA follows: TGTGCCAGCAGCTGGGGGGGGGACAATGAGCAGTTCTTC. Translated, it gives CASSWGGDNEQFF.

The rearrangement joins TRBV27 to TRBJ1-1; a possible D gene is TRBD1 (5 bases). The V end was cut by 2 bases, the J end by 0 bases, with 10 bases between. Germline values: CDR1 MNHEY, CDR2 SMNVEV (reference sequence). CDR3 length: 15 residues. The CDR3 nucleotides read TGTGCCAGCAGTTTAGACAGTGTGATGAACACTGAAGCTTTCTTT. Protein: CASSLDSVMNTEAFF.

The chain employs TRBV6-5 and TRBJ1-2; maybe TRBD1 (5 bases). V lost 2 bases and J 3 bases, leaving 13 bases between the germline ends. The CDR3 has 15 residues. The germline V gene has CDR1 MNHEY and CDR2 SVGAGI. CDR3 coding DNA: TGTGCCAGCAGTTACCGGCAGGGTAGGGACTATGGCTACACCTTC. This encodes CASSYRQGRDYGYTF.

J is TRBJ1-1 and V is TRBV4-1; 7 nucleotides line up with TRBD1. The CDR3 is 15 amino acids. The trim removed 3 bases at V and 1 base at J, leaving 5 bases unmatched. From germline, CDR1 is MGHRA and CDR2 YSYEKL. CDR3 sequence: CASSQVGQPNTEAFF. The CDR3 nucleotides are TGCGCCAGCAGCCAGGTGGGACAGCCGAACACTGAAGCTTTCTTT.

This clonotype came up a few times. The gene calls are TRBV7-8 and TRBJ1-6, with D hard to call. Per germline, CDR1 SGHVS and CDR2 FQNEAQ. Trimming removed 5 bases from V and 9 bases from J, with 8 bases in between. The CDR3 has 12 amino acids. This chain's CDR3 is CASSPGGSPLHF. The CDR3 DNA reads as TGTGCCAGCAGCCCCGGTGGTTCACCCCTCCACTTT. The full variable domain, rest sourced from reference TRBV7-8 and TRBJ1-6, is GAGVSQSPRYKVAKRGQDVALRCDPISGHVSLFWYQQALGQGPEFLTYFQNEAQLDKSGLPSDRFFAERPEGSVSTLKIQRTQQEDSAVYLCASSPGGSPLHFGNGTRLTVT.

The rearrangement joins TRBV6-5 to TRBJ2-3; 8 bases match TRBD2. The J segment lost 4 bases and the V segment lost 2 bases, leaving 14 bases of the junction unmatched. CDR3 size: 18 residues. The germline V gene encodes CDR1 MNHEY and CDR2 SVGAGI. CDR3 region: CASSYGRGGVYPPDTQYF. CDR3 sequence (DNA): TGTGCCAGCAGTTACGGTCGGGGGGGAGTTTACCCCCCAGATACGCAGTATTTT.

J is TRBJ2-7 and V is TRBV6-8; no clear D. The germline V and J ends were trimmed by 0 bases and 5 bases, with 8 bases remaining between them. This CDR3 spans 13 amino acids. CDR1 MNHGY and CDR2 SAAAGT come from the germline V gene. CDR3 nucleotide sequence: TGTGCCAGCAGTTACTCGACACGGAACGAGCAGTACTTC. Protein sequence: CASSYSTRNEQYF.

The chain links TRBV7-2 to TRBJ2-3; no firm D call. The V gene's germline CDR1 is SGHTA and CDR2 FQGNSA. V lost 1 base, J lost 4 bases, and 15 bases lay in between. The CDR3 runs 16 residues. The CDR3 reads CASSLEMTVSPDTQYF. The CDR3 nucleotides are TGTGCCAGCAGCTTAGAAATGACCGTGAGCCCAGATACGCAGTATTTT.

The chain's CDR3 is CAISESETASPYEQYF. The CDR3 bases are TGTGCCATCAGTGAGTCCGAGACAGCGAGCCCCTACGAGCAGTACTTC. The chain links TRBV10-3 to TRBJ2-7; the D gene is possibly TRBD1 (5 bases). Germline CDR1 is ENHRY and CDR2 is SYGVKD. The CDR3 is 16 residues long. Trimming took off 0 bases at V and 2 bases at J, with 14 bases between the two ends.

This clonotype has more than one count but fewer than ten. V usage is TRBV7-6 and J usage is TRBJ2-7, with D perhaps matching TRBD2 (5 bases). The CDR3 runs to 14 residues. CDR1 SGHVS and CDR2 FNYEAQ come from the germline V gene. V was trimmed by 1 base and J by 3 bases, leaving 10 bases between them. This chain's CDR3 is CASSLELVDYEQYF. DNA for the CDR3: TGTGCCAGCAGCTTAGAACTAGTAGACTACGAGCAGTACTTC.

The V call is TRBV5-1, the J call TRBJ1-3, with D perhaps matching TRBD1 (5 bases). In germline, CDR1 is SGHRS, CDR2 YFSETQ. The CDR3 is 14 amino acids. Trimming took 0 bases from V and 8 from J, leaving 12 bases between them. This CDR3 reads CASSLEAGSDTIYF. For the CDR3, the DNA is TGCGCCAGCAGCTTGGAGGCAGGGTCGGACACCATATATTTT.

The gene calls are TRBV6-2 or TRBV6-3 and TRBJ1-5; 7 bases map to TRBD1. V lost 6 bases and J lost 1; bases outside the gene matches: 9. The CDR3 contains 16 residues. The germline CDR1 and CDR2 sequences are MNHEY and SVGEGT. CDR3 sequence: CASSQKSGGSNQPQHF. Written as DNA, the CDR3 is TGTGCCAGCAGCCAAAAATCAGGGGGAAGCAATCAGCCCCAGCATTTT.

The chain combines TRBV27 with TRBJ2-7, with D possibly being TRBD1 (6 bases). There are 17 residues in the CDR3. V shed 2 bases and J shed 7 bases, with 24 bases lying between them. Germline-derived CDR1 and CDR2 are MNHEY and SMNVEV (reference sequence). CDR3 region: CASSLSRTRGSLGEQYF. As DNA, the CDR3 is TGTGCCAGCAGTTTAAGCAGGACCAGGGGCTCATTAGGGGAGCAGTACTTC.

This clonotype was detected once. The V gene is TRBV28, the J gene TRBJ2-3; 10 nucleotides agree with TRBD2. Germline CDR1 is MDHEN and CDR2 is SYDVKM. With V trimmed by 5 bases and J by 1 base, 9 bases remained unmatched. The CDR3 loop spans 17 amino acids. The CDR3 nucleotides are TGTGCCAGCAGTCTCGGGGCTAGCGGGGGAGGCACAGATACGCAGTATTTT. Its translation is CASSLGASGGGTDTQYF. The full variable domain, with the rest looked up from reference TRBV28 and TRBJ2-3, is DVKVTQSSRYLVKRTGEKVFLECVQDMDHENMFWYRQDPGLGLRLIYFSYDVKMKEKGDIPEGYSVSREKKERFSLILESASTNQTSMYLCASSLGASGGGTDTQYFGPGTRLTVL.

This clonotype has more than one count but fewer than ten. The V and J genes are TRBV7-9 and TRBJ2-7, with a tentative D call TRBD1 (6 bases). Germline values: CDR1 SEHNR, CDR2 FQNEAQ (reference sequence). The CDR3 spans 15 residues. Trimming took 4 bases from V and 0 from J, leaving 13 bases between them. The CDR3 is CASSSGDQISYEQYF. The CDR3, as DNA: TGTGCCAGCAGCTCAGGGGACCAGATCTCCTACGAGCAGTACTTC.

This clonotype was found a few times. The genes are TRBV7-2 and TRBJ2-7; no clear D gene. Germline V lookup: CDR1 SGHTA, CDR2 FQGNSA. The V end lost 5 bases, the J end lost 4 bases, and 9 bases lay between the germline ends. This CDR3 is built from 12 residues. This CDR3 is CASSRTWYEQYF. In DNA form, the CDR3 reads TGTGCCAGCAGCCGGACCTGGTACGAGCAGTACTTC. The variable domain in full, with the rest retrieved from reference TRBV7-2 and TRBJ2-7, is GAGVSQSPSNKVTEKGKDVELRCDPISGHTALYWYRQSLGQGLEFLIYFQGNSAPDKSGLPSDRFSAERTGGSVSTLTIQRTQQEDSAVYLCASSRTWYEQYFGPGTRLTVT.

The V call is TRBV2, the J call TRBJ2-6, with D possibly being TRBD2 (5 bases). Trimming shortened V by 3 bases and J by 0 bases, and 6 bases separated the two germline ends. The CDR3 length is 15 residues. The germline gives CDR1 SNHLY, CDR2 FYNNEI. CDR3 sequence reads: CASSDRGSGANVLTF. The DNA of the CDR3 is TGTGCCAGCAGTGATCGGGGCTCTGGGGCCAACGTCCTGACTTTC.

This clonotype showed up just a few times. This sequence joins TRBV12-3 or TRBV12-4 and TRBJ1-1; D remains unclear. Trimming took off 5 bases at V and 1 base at J, with 8 bases between the two ends. The length of the CDR3 is 13 residues. The CDR3 here is CASSIGGNTEAFF. The CDR3 DNA is TGTGCCAGCAGTATAGGAGGGAACACTGAAGCTTTCTTT.

This clonotype occurred a few times. The chain uses TRBV5-1 and TRBJ2-1; D call uncertain. Germline assignment: CDR1 SGHRS and CDR2 YFSETQ. This CDR3 has 14 residues. V was pared by 1 base and J by 4 bases, with 9 bases between. The CDR3 sequence is CASSLSGAYNEQFF. The CDR3 coding sequence is TGCGCCAGCAGCTTGTCAGGAGCGTACAATGAGCAGTTCTTC.

This clonotype was recorded a few times. The chain uses TRBV12-3 or TRBV12-4 and TRBJ2-2; no definite D call. The CDR3 extends over 11 amino acids. Trimming took off 2 bases at V and 6 bases at J, with 1 base between the two ends. CDR3 protein: CASSLSGELFF. The CDR3 nucleotides read TGTGCCAGCAGTTTATCCGGGGAGCTGTTTTTT.

The rearrangement joins TRBV5-5 to TRBJ2-1; TRBD1 matches at 7 bases. Unmatched junction bases numbered 10, after V lost 4 bases and J lost 6 bases. The CDR3 extends over 15 amino acids. Germline V gene sequence: CDR1 SGHKS, CDR2 YYEKEE (reference sequence). The DNA of the CDR3 is TGTGCCAGCAGCATAAGACAGGGTCGGAGCAATGAGCAGTTCTTC. This encodes CASSIRQGRSNEQFF.

A few counts support this clonotype. This sequence joins TRBV28 and TRBJ1-5, with no clear D. This CDR3 region has 14 residues. Trimming shortened V by 7 bases and J by 8 bases, and 18 bases separated the two germline ends. In germline, CDR1 is MDHEN, CDR2 SYDVKM. The CDR3 region has the DNA TGTGCCAGCACCCCTCGGGTACCCGGCAAGCCCCAGCATTTT. Translated, it gives CASTPRVPGKPQHF.

The rearrangement uses TRBV7-2 and TRBJ2-7, with D possibly TRBD2 on 6 matching bases. The V end was cut by 0 bases, the J end by 8 bases, with 23 bases between. In germline, CDR1 is SGHTA, CDR2 FQGNSA. CDR3 length equals 17 residues. The DNA of the CDR3 is TGTGCCAGCAGCTTAGCGCTTTATCGGGAGAAAGGGGTCAAGCAGTACTTC. Encoded protein: CASSLALYREKGVKQYF.

This clonotype was picked up many times. The chain combines TRBV7-2 with TRBJ1-4; TRBD1 aligns across 9 bases. Germline-derived CDR1 and CDR2 are SGHTA and FQGNSA. This CDR3 has 17 residues. V shed 1 base and J 8 bases; nucleotides not matched to a gene: 11. The DNA for the CDR3 is TGTGCCAGCAGCTTAGGGAGAACACAGGGGGCTAGGGAAAAACTGTTTTTT. It codes for CASSLGRTQGAREKLFF.

V gene TRBV12-3 or TRBV12-4 combines with J gene TRBJ2-3, with D possibly TRBD2 on 7 matching bases. The CDR3 contains 18 residues. V lost 6 bases and J lost 2, with 24 bases in between. CDR3 sequence reads: CASSLMIGGRGITDTQYF. In DNA form, the CDR3 reads TGTGCCAGCAGCCTTATGATAGGGGGGCGGGGGATCACAGATACGCAGTATTTT.

There are a few counts of this clonotype. V usage is TRBV12-5 and J usage is TRBJ2-7; TRBD2 aligns across 7 bases. This CDR3 has 13 amino acids. V trimming: 7 bases; J trimming: 5 bases; junction bases outside the gene matches: 8. The germline V gene encodes CDR1 LGHNT and CDR2 FRNRAP. CDR3 nucleotide sequence: TGTGCTAGTGCCCCCGGGGGGAGAAACGAGCAGTACTTC. As protein: CASAPGGRNEQYF.

The chain couples TRBV12-3 or TRBV12-4 to TRBJ1-2; no definite D call. The CDR3 consists of 12 residues. V dropped 10 bases and J dropped 7 bases, with 16 bases sitting between them. The CDR3 nucleotides read TGTGCCATCATTTCGGACTCGGGTGGCTACACCTTC. Amino acids: CAIISDSGGYTF.

This rearrangement joins TRBV6-1 to TRBJ2-3; 9 bases are a match to TRBD2. Germline V gene sequence: CDR1 MNHNS, CDR2 SASEGT. With 2 bases clipped from V and 1 base from J, the junction kept 1 base outside the gene matches. The CDR3 length is 15 residues. In DNA form, the CDR3 reads TGTGCCAGCAGTGAATGGACTAGCGGCACAGATACGCAGTATTTT. Translating it yields CASSEWTSGTDTQYF.

This rearrangement joins TRBV20-1 to TRBJ2-7; 7 bases map to TRBD1. The CDR3 contains 14 residues. J was trimmed by 3 bases and V by 3 bases; bases with no gene match: 8. In germline, CDR1 is DFQATT, CDR2 SNEGSKA (reference sequence). The CDR3 region is CSASTPDRVYEQYF. Here the CDR3 DNA reads TGCAGTGCTAGTACCCCCGACAGGGTCTACGAGCAGTACTTC.